Below are 26 T cell receptor beta chains sequenced from a single sample in a study of shared clonotypes between healthy human individuals. Libraries were prepared by immunoSEQ multiplex PCR; TCRdb keeps only in-frame clonotypes and omits some of them. Of some 1,600,000 clones in the sample, around 98% were seen once. The specimen was naive CD4+ T cells sorted from blood. Specified subset: CD45RA+ positively selected. The receptor source for this set is a man aged 30 to 45 in good health.

The chain couples TRBV10-3 to TRBJ2-1; TRBD2 matches 9 bases. The CDR3 consists of 15 residues. Germline V gene lookup returns CDR1 ENHRY and CDR2 SYGVKD. After removal of 0 bases from V and 8 bases from J, the junction contained 5 bases not matched to a gene. CDR3 coding DNA: TGTGCCATCAGTGAGTCGGCTAGCGGGAAGGATGAGCAGTTCTTC. This encodes CAISESASGKDEQFF.

The chain is built from TRBV9 and TRBJ1-4, with TRBD1 as a possible D gene (5 bases). Between the trimmed V and J ends, which lost 3 bases and 8 bases, there was a span of 20 bases. The CDR3 consists of 16 residues. Germline V lookup: CDR1 SGDLS, CDR2 YYNGEE. As DNA, the CDR3 is TGTGCCAGCAGCGCCGGCCCCGGGGGGGGTGGAGAAAAACTGTTTTTT. It is translated as CASSAGPGGGGEKLFF.

The genes are TRBV28 and TRBJ2-2; 8 bases fit TRBD1. Germline V gene sequence: CDR1 MDHEN, CDR2 SYDVKM. The CDR3 extends over 16 amino acids. V lost 6 bases to trimming and J lost 2 bases; unmatched junction nucleotides: 8. The DNA of the CDR3 is TGTGCCAGCAGACCGGACAGGGCGATTAACACCGGGGAGCTGTTTTTT. Amino acid sequence: CASRPDRAINTGELFF.

The chain recombines TRBV29-1 with TRBJ2-4; D gene uncertain. V lost 4 bases, J lost 3 bases, and 10 bases lay in between. Germline lookup yields CDR1 SQVTM and CDR2 ANQGSEA. CDR3 length: 13 residues. CDR3 region: CSVGSLGKNIQYF. CDR3 DNA: TGCAGCGTTGGATCCCTAGGCAAAAACATTCAGTACTTC.

This clone has only one observation. The chain couples TRBV15 to TRBJ2-2; D gene ambiguous. This CDR3 has 16 residues. V gave up 0 bases and J gave up 0 bases, with 8 bases separating them. Germline V gene lookup returns CDR1 LNHNV and CDR2 YYDKDF (reference sequence). CDR3 DNA sequence: TGTGCCACCAGCAGAGAGCTCGCGGCGAACACCGGGGAGCTGTTTTTT. Its protein is CATSRELAANTGELFF.

As regards this clone: Within the sample, other DNA sequences also encode this same CDR3. This rearrangement joins TRBV20-1 to TRBJ2-3; D is undetermined. The CDR3 covers 11 residues. Germline lookup yields CDR1 DFQATT and CDR2 SNEGSKA (reference sequence). V lost 6 bases, J lost 4 bases, and 8 bases lay in between. CDR3 DNA: TGCAGTGCCCCCCGGTCAGATACGCAGTATTTT. Translated, it gives CSAPRSDTQYF.

The chain couples TRBV15 to TRBJ2-3; D perhaps matches TRBD2 (6 bases). There are 16 residues in the CDR3. CDR1 LNHNV and CDR2 YYDKDF come from the germline V gene (reference sequence). V was shortened by 1 base and J by 2 bases, with 13 bases between the two germline ends. CDR3 DNA sequence: TGTGCCACCAGCAGAGCCGGCGGGGCGGACACAGATACGCAGTATTTT. Translated: CATSRAGGADTDTQYF.

As regards this clone: Other DNA sequences within the sample encode an identical CDR3. This chain uses TRBV5-1 with TRBJ1-4; D unresolved. Germline V lookup: CDR1 SGHRS, CDR2 YFSETQ. The V end was cut by 0 bases, the J end by 0 bases, with 6 bases between. The CDR3 runs to 15 residues. CDR3 sequence (DNA): TGCGCCAGCAGCTTGGTGGCAGCAACTAATGAAAAACTGTTTTTT. Its translation: CASSLVAATNEKLFF. The full variable domain, its missing parts supplied by reference TRBV5-1 and TRBJ1-4, is KAGVTQTPRYLIKTRGQQVTLSCSPISGHRSVSWYQQTPGQGLQFLFEYFSETQRNKGNFPGRFSGRQFSNSRSEMNVSTLELGDSALYLCASSLVAATNEKLFFGSGTQLSVL.

The chain combines TRBV5-4 with TRBJ2-2; a possible D gene is TRBD2 (6 bases). CDR1 SGHNT and CDR2 YYREEE come from the germline V gene (reference sequence). The CDR3 consists of 14 residues. Deletions cut 4 bases from V and 3 bases from J, with 10 bases between. The CDR3 loop reads CASSKGGDTGELFF. In nucleotides, the CDR3 is TGTGCCAGCAGCAAGGGCGGGGACACCGGGGAGCTGTTTTTT.

The chain joins TRBV11-2 to TRBJ1-5, with TRBD1 identical over 11 bases. J lost 4 bases, V lost 5 bases, and 4 bases had no gene match. The CDR3 loop spans 15 amino acids. The germline V gene encodes CDR1 SGHAT and CDR2 FQNNGV. The CDR3 spells CASSQGTGGNQPQHF. CDR3 DNA sequence: TGTGCCAGCAGCCAAGGGACAGGGGGGAATCAGCCCCAGCATTTT.

This clone was observed a single time. The chain recombines TRBV18 with TRBJ2-1; 13 nucleotides match TRBD2. The CDR3 loop spans 20 amino acids. Germline CDR1 KGHSH, CDR2 LQKENI. J was trimmed by 0 bases and V by 3 bases; bases with no gene match: 11. This CDR3 is CASSPPGLAGRPSSYNEQFF. For the CDR3, the DNA is TGTGCCAGCTCACCTCCGGGACTAGCGGGAAGGCCGAGCTCCTACAATGAGCAGTTCTTC.

This clone was seen just once. The rearrangement links TRBV28 to TRBJ2-2, with 8 positions matching TRBD2. Germline V lookup: CDR1 MDHEN, CDR2 SYDVKM. The CDR3 totals 15 residues. V was clipped by 7 bases and J by 8 bases; unmatched bases: 12. In DNA, the CDR3 is TGTGCCAGCAATAGAGAACTAGCGGCGAGGGGGGAGCTGTTTTTT. Amino acid sequence: CASNRELAARGELFF.

This sequence joins TRBV28 and TRBJ2-6; tentative D call: TRBD1 (5 bases). CDR1 and CDR2 from the germline V gene are MDHEN and SYDVKM. This CDR3 is built from 16 residues. The V and J ends lost 5 bases and 4 bases respectively, with 15 bases between them. The CDR3 region has the DNA TGTGCCAGCAGTAACCAGGGAAAAGCCGGGGCCAACGTCCTGACTTTC. Translated: CASSNQGKAGANVLTF.

The J gene is TRBJ2-5, the V gene TRBV5-1, with TRBD2 identical over 14 bases. This CDR3 is 17 amino acids long. From germline, CDR1 is SGHRS and CDR2 YFSETQ. Trimming at V came to 0 bases and at J to 5 bases, leaving 6 bases not matched to a gene. Here the CDR3 DNA reads TGCGCCAGCAGCTTGGGACTAGCGGGAGGGGTCCGGGAGACCCAGTACTTC. As protein: CASSLGLAGGVRETQYF.

The V gene is TRBV28, the J gene TRBJ2-1; 7 positions agree with TRBD2. J gave up 0 bases and V 10 bases, and 9 bases lay outside the gene matches. CDR3 length equals 15 residues. Germline V CDR1 and CDR2: MDHEN, SYDVKM. The CDR3 reads CAIGRGRASYNEQFF. The CDR3 DNA reads TGTGCCATCGGGCGGGGGAGAGCCTCCTACAATGAGCAGTTCTTC.

The rearrangement links TRBV29-1 to TRBJ2-7; D call uncertain. The CDR3 is made up of 11 amino acids. V was shortened by 7 bases and J by 6 bases, with 13 bases between the two germline ends. Looked up from germline, CDR1 is SQVTM and CDR2 is ANQGSEA. DNA for the CDR3: TGCAGCGCCAAGACAACCCGCGAGCAGTACTTC. As protein: CSAKTTREQYF.

This chain uses TRBV30 with TRBJ2-7; D possibly corresponds to TRBD1 (6 bases). This CDR3 is 16 amino acids long. From germline, CDR1 is GTSNPN and CDR2 SVGIG (reference sequence). Trimming took off 0 bases at V and 2 bases at J, with 17 bases between the two ends. The CDR3 loop reads CAWSVGQGSGTYEQYF. CDR3 in DNA: TGTGCCTGGAGTGTGGGGCAGGGGAGTGGAACCTACGAGCAGTACTTC.

This clone has a single count. At one boundary the junction diverges from the germline segment, which might be a read error. J is TRBJ2-1 and V is TRBV7-2; TRBD2 matches 7 bases. The germline V gene encodes CDR1 SGHTA and CDR2 FQGNSA. There are 16 residues in the CDR3. The CDR3: CASSLSLSLAAKACIF. The DNA of the CDR3 is TGTGCCAGCAGCCTTTCCCTTTCGCTAGCGGCGAAAGCTTGCATCTTC.

V and J are TRBV27 and TRBJ2-1; TRBD1 is a possible D gene (6 bases). Trimming took 5 bases from V and 5 from J, leaving 16 bases between them. CDR1 is MNHEY and CDR2 is SMNVEV in the germline V gene (reference sequence). CDR3 length equals 15 residues. DNA of the CDR3: TGTGCCAGCAGTCCGAGAGACAGGTGGGACAATGAGCAGTTCTTC. Encoded protein: CASSPRDRWDNEQFF.

J is TRBJ2-1 and V is TRBV5-6; a possible D gene is TRBD1 (6 bases). The germline gives CDR1 SGHDT, CDR2 YYEEEE. The CDR3 length is 13 residues. V lost 0 bases to trimming and J lost 8 bases, with 9 bases between them. This chain's CDR3 is CASSLGGGHEQFF. CDR3 nucleotides: TGTGCCAGCAGCTTGGGTGGGGGCCATGAGCAGTTCTTC.

This chain uses TRBV5-1 with TRBJ1-1, with 9 bases fitting TRBD1. V lost 4 bases and J lost 4; bases outside the gene matches: 11. The CDR3 extends over 16 amino acids. Germline V gene sequence: CDR1 SGHRS, CDR2 YFSETQ. CDR3 sequence: CASSPLVATGGTEAFF. The DNA of the CDR3 is TGCGCCAGCAGCCCCCTTGTGGCGACAGGGGGCACTGAAGCTTTCTTT.

The V and J genes are TRBV4-3 and TRBJ1-5, with a tentative D call TRBD1 (6 bases). The CDR3 loop spans 17 amino acids. Trimming took 0 bases from V and 0 from J, leaving 12 bases between them. CDR1 and CDR2 (germline): LGHNA, YSLEER. The CDR3 loop is CASSQDWTVSSNQPQHF. Here the CDR3 DNA reads TGCGCCAGCAGCCAAGACTGGACAGTGAGTAGCAATCAGCCCCAGCATTTT.

Regarding this clone: Other DNA sequences in the sample encode the same CDR3. The chain is built from TRBV5-4 and TRBJ1-5; no clear D gene. This CDR3 contains 15 residues. CDR1 is SGHNT, CDR2 YYREEE, per germline (reference sequence). Trimming stripped 0 bases from V and 2 bases from J, with 9 bases between. The CDR3 sequence: CASSLGGNGNQPQHF. The CDR3 DNA reads as TGTGCCAGCAGCTTGGGCGGGAACGGCAATCAGCCCCAGCATTTT.

The J gene is TRBJ2-3, the V gene TRBV5-4; 11 bases are a match to TRBD2. The germline V gene has CDR1 SGHNT and CDR2 YYREEE (reference sequence). The CDR3 loop spans 17 amino acids. Germline trimming cut 1 base from V and 1 base from J; bases unmatched to any gene: 5. DNA of the CDR3: TGTGCCAGCAGCTTGCCCCGGGGACTAGCGGGCACAGATACGCAGTATTTT. It encodes CASSLPRGLAGTDTQYF.

The CDR3 region is CASSPELGKLFF. CDR3 DNA sequence: TGTGCCAGCTCACCGGAATTAGGAAAACTGTTTTTT. The rearrangement uses TRBV18 and TRBJ1-4; D gene uncertain. The V and J ends lost 3 bases and 10 bases respectively, with 9 bases between them. This CDR3 contains 12 residues. Germline CDR1 reads KGHSH; CDR2 reads LQKENI.

The rearrangement links TRBV15 to TRBJ2-7; 7 nucleotides align to TRBD1. The CDR3 has 15 amino acids. V trimming: 1 base; J trimming: 2 bases; junction bases outside the gene matches: 5. CDR1 is LNHNV, CDR2 YYDKDF, per germline (reference sequence). The CDR3 protein is CATSRGPGGTYEQYF. In DNA, the CDR3 is TGTGCCACCAGCAGAGGGCCAGGGGGAACCTACGAGCAGTACTTC.